These T cell receptor beta chains were read from a single sample in a study of beta chain features in type 1 diabetes. The repertoire was sequenced with immunoSEQ multiplex PCR; TCRdb's copy has only in-frame clones and lacks some. The table includes roughly 130,000 clones, less than 20% detected once. The sample was central memory CD4+ T cells from blood. The receptor set was obtained from a man aged 30-40 years with type 1 diabetes. The CDR3 runs from the conserved cysteine through the conserved F or W. D genes are given only for firm matches. Expanded clones get a size class; other rows say once, few or many, or leave the size out.

d_gene	abundance	j_gene	v_gene	CDR3nt	CDR3aa
.	.	TRBJ1-1	TRBV7-9	TGTGCCAGCAGGGAGGGGAGAGGAGCTTTCTTT	CASREGRGAFF
TRBD1	many	TRBJ2-7	TRBV7-9	TGTGGCGTACAGGGGAGCTCCTACGAGCAGTACTTC	CGVQGSSYEQYF
TRBD1	.	TRBJ2-7	TRBV13	TGTGCCAGCAGCTCACCCGACAGGGACGAGCAGTACTTC	CASSSPDRDEQYF
.	few	TRBJ1-5	TRBV6-6	TGTGCCAGCAGTACCCGTTCCGGCAATCAGCCCCAGCATTTT	CASSTRSGNQPQHF
TRBD2	few	TRBJ2-1	TRBV15	TGTGCCACCAGCCTTGAGCGGGGCGGCTACAATGAGCAGTTCTTC	CATSLERGGYNEQFF
.	.	TRBJ1-5	TRBV30	TGTGCCTGGACTGAGAATAGCAATCAGCCCCAGCATTTT	CAWTENSNQPQHF
.	.	TRBJ2-1	TRBV25-1	TGTGCCAGCACCCGAGACGCTCCCGGCCATGAGCAGTTCTTC	CASTRDAPGHEQFF
TRBD2	.	TRBJ2-3	TRBV9	TGTGCCAGCAGCGTAGAGGCGGGGGTTAGCACAGATACGCAGTATTTT	CASSVEAGVSTDTQYF
TRBD1	.	TRBJ1-6	TRBV15	TGTGCCACCAGCAGAGAGAGGGGGCAACTTGGGAATTCACCCCTCCACTTT	CATSRERGQLGNSPLHF
.	.	TRBJ1-5	TRBV10-1	TGCGCCAGCAGTGAAGGTCAGCCCCAGCATTTT	CASSEGQPQHF
.	.	TRBJ1-6	TRBV28	TGTGCCATACCCGGGGACGCATACAATTCACCCCTCCACTTT	CAIPGDAYNSPLHF
TRBD2	many	TRBJ2-3	TRBV7-2	TGTGCCAGCAGCCCCCGCCTAGCGGGCACAGATACGCAGTATTTT	CASSPRLAGTDTQYF
.	few	TRBJ1-4	TRBV7-7	TGTGCTAGCAGCTTAAACCCGGGGGAAAAACTGTTTTTT	CASSLNPGEKLFF
TRBD1	few	TRBJ2-3	TRBV5-1	TGCGCCAGCAGCTCAGGACAGGGAATACCCTCTGGCACAGATACGCAGTATTTT	CASSSGQGIPSGTDTQYF
TRBD1	few	TRBJ1-2	TRBV29-1	TGCAGCGCGGGACAGGTCGGGGGCTACACCTTC	CSAGQVGGYTF
.	few	TRBJ1-1	TRBV29-1	TGCAGCGGGCACAGGAGTTTAAACACTGAAGCTTTCTTT	CSGHRSLNTEAFF
.	.	TRBJ1-2	TRBV5-4	TGTGCCAGCAGCTTGGACAGGGACGGCTACACCTTC	CASSLDRDGYTF
.	.	TRBJ1-5	TRBV7-2	TGTGCCAGCAGCCCGGACAGCGGTAATCAGCCCCAGCATTTT	CASSPDSGNQPQHF
TRBD1	.	TRBJ2-3	TRBV9	TGTGCCAGCAGCGTGGGTTTGACAGGGGGCACAGATACGCAGTATTTT	CASSVGLTGGTDTQYF
.	few	TRBJ1-2	TRBV29-1	TGCAGCGTTACGGGACTCACTAACTATGGCTACACCTTC	CSVTGLTNYGYTF
.	once	TRBJ2-5	TRBV13	TGTGCCAGCAGCTTAGGGAGGGGACAGACCCAGTACTTC	CASSLGRGQTQYF
.	few	TRBJ1-2	TRBV6-1	TGTGCCAGCAGCCGGACCGTTGTTGGCTACACCTTC	CASSRTVVGYTF
.	.	TRBJ2-5	TRBV4-1	TGCGCCAGCAGCCAAGAGCGGCAGGGTGAGACCCAGTACTTC	CASSQERQGETQYF
TRBD1	few	TRBJ2-1	TRBV9	TGTGCCAGCAGCGCAGAGCGGGACAGGGTATACAATGAGCAGTTCTTC	CASSAERDRVYNEQFF